Shown below are 2 T cell receptor beta chains from a single sample sequenced in a study of blood T cell repertoires in COVID-19. Clones were sequenced by immunoSEQ multiplex PCR, and TCRdb holds only the in-frame ones, with some missing. The sample lists under 95,000 clones; approximately 88% were seen once. The sample comprised peripheral blood. Source of these receptors: a human donor in a cohort sampled during active COVID-19.

The chain recombines TRBV6-2 or TRBV6-3 with TRBJ1-5, with D unclear. Trimming removed 6 bases from V and 2 bases from J, with 17 bases in between. This CDR3 is built from 16 residues. Germline assignment: CDR1 MNHEY and CDR2 SVGEGT. In DNA, the CDR3 is TGTGCCAGCAGCCAACGGGTCCCTTTTCGCAATCAGCCCCAGCATTTT. Its translation: CASSQRVPFRNQPQHF.

The V call is TRBV4-3, the J call TRBJ1-2; D is possibly TRBD1 (5 bases). Trimming took 1 base from V and 4 from J, leaving 13 bases between them. CDR1 is LGHNA, CDR2 YSLEER, per germline. CDR3 length: 15 amino acids. The CDR3 region is CASSQGGGGVYGYTF. The DNA of the CDR3 is TGCGCCAGCAGCCAAGGGGGGGGAGGGGTCTATGGCTACACCTTC.